A selection of T cell receptor beta chains follows, all from one sample in a study of vaccination effects on CD4 cells after COVID-19. Assay: immunoSEQ multiplex PCR; the TCRdb copy retains only in-frame clones and omits some. The sample consists of 30,000 to 40,000 clones, 65% of them appearing once. Their specific antigens are unknown. The specimen comprised CD4+ T cells from PBMCs cultured with SARS-CoV-2 spike peptides, sampled after COVID-19 vaccination. Receptor source: a human donor who received a COVID-19 vaccine. CDR3s include the opening cysteine and the closing phenylalanine or tryptophan. The size entry is marked missing in some rows and otherwise reads once, few, many or a size class.

>TRBV6-1|.
CASSEVSTSFDEQYF
>TRBV7-2|.
CASSLTQGSTGELFF
>TRBV10-3|.
CAISEGQGPYEQYF
>TRBV11-2|.
CASSLTSDISGYEQYF
>TRBV5-1|.
CASNRVDEQFF
>TRBV4-1|few
CASSQDGRGGLTDTQYF
>TRBV30|.
CAWSEDRYEQYF
>TRBV12-3/TRBV12-4|.
CASSLARYEQYF
>TRBV6-5|.
CASSPGGSALHF
>TRBV5-6|.
CASSLNRYSGNTIYF
>TRBV10-3|.
CAISEAGQGVEKLFF
>TRBV5-4|few
CASSLRRAGTGALANYGYTF
>TRBV7-9|.
CASSPGGNTEAFF
>TRBV5-4|few
CASSTGQPTDTQYF
>TRBV3-1/TRBV3-2|.
CASSQGGGQQETQYF
>TRBV3-1/TRBV3-2|once
CASSPRLAGDTQYF
>TRBV6-6|.
CASSYSGSRQETQYF
>TRBV27|few
CASTVAARDRDRHGNTIYF
>TRBV6-6|.
CASSRDSLNQPQHF
>TRBV7-6|.
CASSSPGQGAGNEQFF
>TRBV2|.
CASSQGEGREQYF
>TRBV18|.
CASSGGRNMGGYTF
>TRBV4-1|.
CASSQGLIGGYNSPLHF
>TRBV19|once
CASSISGELFF
>TRBV6-2/TRBV6-3|.
CASSYSIRDRLSDEKLFF
>TRBV19|.
CASSIFGGGNEKLFF
>TRBV4-1|.
CASSQVIRQTLSYEQYF
>TRBV6-5|.
CASSYSGTGGYYGYTF
>TRBV14|.
CASSEGRLQLTEAFF
>TRBV25-1|.
CASSEFEGVADVEQYF
>TRBV6-4|.
CASSPGLASDTQYF
>TRBV7-9|few
CASSSGTGKPQPQHF
>TRBV6-1|.
CASSKQDTDNSPLHF
>TRBV5-5|.
CASSFNTGNAFF
>TRBV6-5|.
CASSSRERDTDTQYF
>TRBV29-1|few
CSVEFLPSWMVNEQFF
>TRBV25-1|.
CASSARTGRRVGAFF
>TRBV7-9|.
CASSPTLAGQYNEQFF
>TRBV5-1|.
CASSLDRVAGELFF
>TRBV5-1|few
CASSLAPGSNTEAFF
>TRBV19|.
CASQWTGNTGELFF
>TRBV4-1|few
CASSQEPMEAAPENIQYF
>TRBV3-1/TRBV3-2|few
CASSQPQVWNSPLHF
>TRBV24-1|.
CATSGSRDTEAFF
>TRBV18|.
CASSELGTGPYEQYF
>TRBV18|.
CASSLALGYEKLFF
>TRBV19|.
CASSTAYQGFSTEAFF
>TRBV15|.
CATSFGLAGYEQYF
>TRBV4-1|.
CASSQERGILYGYTF
>TRBV27|.
CASSPWQSGHSGYGYTF
>TRBV4-1|.
CASSQVPLRGSPLHF
>TRBV5-1|few
CASSLIGTGSGNTIYF
>TRBV2|.
CASSELGGNYGYTF
>TRBV27|.
CASSFLGYEQYF
>TRBV7-9|few
CASSLEPGTGYTF
>TRBV2|.
CASRETDWSLYGYTF
>TRBV12-3/TRBV12-4|few
CASSSGQAGGYTF
>TRBV3-1/TRBV3-2|once
CASSQDWGFYEQYF